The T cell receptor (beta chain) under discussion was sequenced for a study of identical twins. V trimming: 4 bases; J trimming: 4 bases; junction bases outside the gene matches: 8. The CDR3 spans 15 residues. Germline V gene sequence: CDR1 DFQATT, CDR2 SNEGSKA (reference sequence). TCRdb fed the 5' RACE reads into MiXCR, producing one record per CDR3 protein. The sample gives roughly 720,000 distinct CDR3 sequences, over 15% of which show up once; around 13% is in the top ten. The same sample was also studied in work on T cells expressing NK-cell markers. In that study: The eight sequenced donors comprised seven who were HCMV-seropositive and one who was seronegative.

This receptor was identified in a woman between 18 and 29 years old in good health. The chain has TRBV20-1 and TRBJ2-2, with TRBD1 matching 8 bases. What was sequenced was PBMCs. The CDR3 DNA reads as TGCAGTGCTATCAGGGGGCCTGCGGGCACCGGGGAGCTGTTTTTT. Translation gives CSAIRGPAGTGELFF.